These 4 T cell receptor beta chains originate from one sample sequenced in a study of CD8 T cells in ankylosing spondylitis. The study's findings and limits: Apparently characteristic of ankylosing spondylitis blood was a TCR beta motif (roughly eight highly homologous variants).

These receptors have no identified antigens. TCRdb recomputed calls from the 5' RACE reads with MiXCR, one row per CDR3 protein. The repertoire holds 100,000 to 150,000 distinct CDR3 sequences, with over 15% as singletons. Sequenced material: blood, either unsorted or a sorted T cell fraction (not recorded which). The receptors stem from a male donor with ankylosing spondylitis.

The sample holds a few counts of this clonotype. This rearrangement joins TRBV6-2 or TRBV6-3 to TRBJ2-4; D is possibly TRBD2 (5 bases). Trimming took off 9 bases at V and 0 bases at J, with 12 bases between the two ends. Germline CDR1 is MNHEY and CDR2 is SVGEGT. The CDR3 loop spans 14 amino acids. CDR3 in DNA: TGTGCCAGTTGGACTGAACTAGCCAAAAACATTCAGTACTTC. Protein sequence: CASWTELAKNIQYF.

This clonotype appeared a few times. The CDR3 nucleotides read TGTGCCAGCAGCTTGGTTTGGGAGACCCAGTACTTC. Translating gives CASSLVWETQYF. This chain links TRBV5-6 with TRBJ2-5; D gene uncertain. Trimming removed 0 bases at V and 5 bases at J, with 5 bases between. The CDR3 runs to 12 residues. Germline CDR1 reads SGHDT; CDR2 reads YYEEEE.

This clonotype was seen only a few times. V usage is TRBV7-9 and J usage is TRBJ2-7; D is uncertain. The CDR3 sequence is 13 residues long. The ends were cut back, 2 bases at V and 2 bases at J, with 7 bases in the middle. Germline V gene sequence: CDR1 SEHNR, CDR2 FQNEAQ (reference sequence). In DNA, the CDR3 is TGTGCCAGCAGCTTAAACCAGGCCTACGAGCAGTACTTC. This gives the protein CASSLNQAYEQYF.

The rearrangement joins TRBV9 to TRBJ2-2, with a weak D call TRBD2 (6 bases). Germline loops: CDR1 SGDLS, CDR2 YYNGEE. The CDR3 length is 13 residues. V lost 3 bases, J lost 4 bases, and 7 bases lay in between. The CDR3 sequence is CASSGRVTGELFF. CDR3 sequence (DNA): TGTGCCAGCAGCGGGAGGGTCACCGGGGAGCTGTTTTTT.